The T cell receptor (beta chain) described here comes from a study of neurological immune-mediated disorders. The study's findings and limits: Multiple sclerosis, the disease with the least TCR clonal expansion, fell below healthy controls, whereas HTLV-1-associated myelopathy showed the most. Across subjects, no CDR3 amino acid sequence appeared in expanded clones of more than one subject, a finding that suggested private repertoires in all groups.

Of note for this clonotype: As yet, its antigen is unknown.

Via MiXCR, TCRdb re-called the 5' RACE reads, giving one row per CDR3 protein. The repertoire includes about 50,000 distinct CDR3 sequences, just under 6% of them detected once, and 1.4% to 1.5% sits in the top ten. V lost 1 base and J lost 8; bases outside the gene matches: 3. Looked up from germline, CDR1 is SNHLY and CDR2 is FYNNEI. CDR3 size: 15 residues. Sample: CD4+ T cells from blood. This clonotype originated in a woman aged 18-35 years with multiple sclerosis. This chain connects TRBV2 to TRBJ1-6; TRBD1 aligns across 9 bases. DNA of the CDR3: TGTGCCAGCAGTGAAGGGACAGGGGCGTATTCACCCCTCCACTTT. Protein product: CASSEGTGAYSPLHF.